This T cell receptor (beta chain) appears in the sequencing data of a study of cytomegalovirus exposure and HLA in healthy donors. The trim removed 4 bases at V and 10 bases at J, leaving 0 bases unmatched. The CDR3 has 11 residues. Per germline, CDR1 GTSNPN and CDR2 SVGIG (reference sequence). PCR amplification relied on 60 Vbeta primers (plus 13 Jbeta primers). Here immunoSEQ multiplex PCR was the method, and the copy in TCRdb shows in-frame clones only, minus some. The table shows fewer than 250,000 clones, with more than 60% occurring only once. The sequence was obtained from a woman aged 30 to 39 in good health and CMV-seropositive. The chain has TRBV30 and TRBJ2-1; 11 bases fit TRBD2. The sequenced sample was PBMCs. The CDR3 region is CAWTSGREQFF. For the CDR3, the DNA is TGTGCCTGGACTAGCGGGAGGGAGCAGTTCTTC. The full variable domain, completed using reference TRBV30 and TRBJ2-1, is SQTIHQWPATLVQPVGSPLSLECTVEGTSNPNLYWYRQAAGRGLQLLFYSVGIGQISSEVPQNLSASRPQDRQFILSSKKLLLSDSGFYLCAWTSGREQFFGPGTRLTVL.